Listed below are T cell receptor beta chains from one sample, sequenced in a study of T cell repertoires in cytomegalovirus infection. These receptors have no identified antigens. TCRdb reprocessed the reads via MiXCR and lists one record per CDR3 protein. The sample consists of about 60,000 distinct CDR3 sequences, around 20% of them appearing once. This sample comprised CD8+ T cells from cultured PBMCs, obtained from culture after CMV antigen stimulation. These receptors originate from a human donor in good health (CMV status not recorded). Some clones in this sample may be carry-over from other donors' samples. CDR3s include the opening cysteine and the closing phenylalanine or tryptophan. D genes are given only for firm matches. Size tells how often a clone was seen (once, few, many) or the class of an expanded clone, and some rows leave it out.

J gene: TRBJ1-1; V gene: TRBV7-8; clone size: .; D gene: TRBD1; CDR3 protein: CASSLVGQRNTEAFF; CDR3 DNA: TGTGCCAGCAGCTTAGTGGGACAGAGGAACACTGAAGCTTTCTTT
J gene: TRBJ1-5; V gene: TRBV6-6; clone size: few; D gene: .; CDR3 protein: CASRNEGSRIQPQHF; CDR3 DNA: TGTGCCAGCAGGAACGAGGGGAGCAGGATTCAGCCCCAGCATTTT
J gene: TRBJ2-1; V gene: TRBV7-6; clone size: few; D gene: .; CDR3 protein: CASSLIRDEQFF; CDR3 DNA: TGTGCCAGCAGCTTAATACGGGATGAGCAGTTCTTC
J gene: TRBJ1-4; V gene: TRBV7-6; clone size: .; D gene: .; CDR3 protein: CASSLEAVSTNEKLFF; CDR3 DNA: TGTGCCAGCAGCTTAGAGGCAGTTTCTACTAATGAAAAACTGTTTTTT
J gene: TRBJ2-1; V gene: TRBV7-2; clone size: few; D gene: TRBD2; CDR3 protein: CASSPGSGGRYNEQFF; CDR3 DNA: TGTGCCAGCAGTCCAGGTAGCGGGGGGCGTTACAATGAGCAGTTCTTC
J gene: TRBJ1-2; V gene: TRBV25-1; clone size: .; D gene: .; CDR3 protein: CASSESGAGSYGYTF; CDR3 DNA: TGTGCCAGCAGTGAATCAGGGGCAGGGTCCTATGGCTACACCTTC
J gene: TRBJ2-3; V gene: TRBV6-1; clone size: few; D gene: .; CDR3 protein: CASSEERSGRHTQYF; CDR3 DNA: TGTGCCAGCAGTGAAGAGAGGTCAGGCCGTCATACGCAGTATTTT
J gene: TRBJ1-5; V gene: TRBV4-1; clone size: .; D gene: .; CDR3 protein: CASSQDPRDNQPQHF; CDR3 DNA: TGCGCCAGCAGCCAAGACCCCAGGGACAATCAGCCCCAGCATTTT
J gene: TRBJ1-2; V gene: TRBV29-1; clone size: .; D gene: TRBD1; CDR3 protein: CSVGSSGQGYGYTF; CDR3 DNA: TGCAGCGTTGGTTCCTCGGGACAGGGGTATGGCTACACCTTC
J gene: TRBJ2-5; V gene: TRBV7-9; clone size: .; D gene: TRBD2; CDR3 protein: CASSCKAGTSEETQYF; CDR3 DNA: TGTGCCAGCAGCTGCAAAGCCGGGACTAGCGAGGAGACCCAGTACTTC
J gene: TRBJ1-1; V gene: TRBV7-2; clone size: few; D gene: .; CDR3 protein: CASSLGPPGSALNTEAFF; CDR3 DNA: TGTGCCAGCAGCTTAGGTCCCCCAGGGTCGGCTTTGAACACTGAAGCTTTCTTT
J gene: TRBJ1-2; V gene: TRBV6-5; clone size: many; D gene: .; CDR3 protein: CASSYSGRVTSNYGYTF; CDR3 DNA: TGTGCCAGCAGTTACTCGGGCAGGGTGACTTCTAACTATGGCTACACCTTC
J gene: TRBJ2-3; V gene: TRBV7-2; clone size: .; D gene: .; CDR3 protein: CASSSDRRSTDTQYF; CDR3 DNA: TGTGCCAGCAGCTCAGACAGGAGGAGCACAGATACGCAGTATTTT
J gene: TRBJ1-1; V gene: TRBV9; clone size: .; D gene: TRBD1; CDR3 protein: CASSAPGTANTEAFF; CDR3 DNA: TGTGCCAGCAGCGCCCCCGGGACAGCCAACACTGAAGCTTTCTTT
J gene: TRBJ2-1; V gene: TRBV7-2; clone size: .; D gene: TRBD1; CDR3 protein: CASSLAPPTGFFDNEQFF; CDR3 DNA: TGTGCCAGCAGCTTAGCACCCCCGACAGGGTTTTTCGACAATGAGCAGTTCTTC
J gene: TRBJ2-3; V gene: TRBV3-1; clone size: .; D gene: .; CDR3 protein: CASSQGLLAADTQYF; CDR3 DNA: TGTGCCAGCAGCCAAGGATTGCTAGCAGCAGATACGCAGTATTTT
J gene: TRBJ2-7; V gene: TRBV5-6; clone size: .; D gene: TRBD2; CDR3 protein: CASSWGTSGGEYEQYF; CDR3 DNA: TGTGCCAGCAGCTGGGGGACATCCGGGGGGGAGTACGAGCAGTACTTC
J gene: TRBJ2-2; V gene: TRBV4-2; clone size: few; D gene: TRBD1; CDR3 protein: CASSHPGGTGELFF; CDR3 DNA: TGTGCCAGCAGCCACCCAGGGGGCACCGGGGAGCTGTTTTTT